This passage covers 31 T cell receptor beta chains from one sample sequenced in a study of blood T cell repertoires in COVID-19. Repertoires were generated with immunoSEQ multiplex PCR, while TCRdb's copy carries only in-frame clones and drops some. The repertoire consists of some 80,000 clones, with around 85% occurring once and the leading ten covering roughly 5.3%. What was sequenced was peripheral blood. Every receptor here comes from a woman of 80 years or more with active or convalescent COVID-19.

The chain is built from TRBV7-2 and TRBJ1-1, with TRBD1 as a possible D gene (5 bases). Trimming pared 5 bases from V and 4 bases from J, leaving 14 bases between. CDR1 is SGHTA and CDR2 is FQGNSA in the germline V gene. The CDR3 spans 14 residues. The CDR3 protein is CASSPRRGSTEAFF. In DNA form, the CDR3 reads TGTGCCAGCAGCCCGCGGCGGGGCTCCACTGAAGCTTTCTTT.

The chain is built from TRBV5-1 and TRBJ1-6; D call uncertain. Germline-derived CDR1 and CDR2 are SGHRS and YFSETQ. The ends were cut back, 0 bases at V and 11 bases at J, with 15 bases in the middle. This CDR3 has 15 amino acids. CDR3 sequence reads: CASSLAGSLGPPLHF. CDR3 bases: TGCGCCAGCAGCTTGGCTGGCTCCCTTGGTCCACCCCTCCACTTT.

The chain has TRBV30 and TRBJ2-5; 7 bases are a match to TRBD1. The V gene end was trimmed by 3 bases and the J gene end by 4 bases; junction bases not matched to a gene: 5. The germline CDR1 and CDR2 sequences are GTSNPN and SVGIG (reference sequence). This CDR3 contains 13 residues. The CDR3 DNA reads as TGTGCCTGGAGCTTAGGGGGCATAGAGACCCAGTACTTC. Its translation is CAWSLGGIETQYF.

CDR3 coding DNA: TGTGCCAGCTCACCACTACAGGGGGTCACTGAAGCTTTCTTT. Encoded protein: CASSPLQGVTEAFF. The chain is built from TRBV18 and TRBJ1-1, with 8 bases fitting TRBD1. Germline CDR1 is KGHSH and CDR2 is LQKENI. The J segment lost 4 bases and the V segment lost 1 base, leaving 2 bases of the junction unmatched. This CDR3 spans 14 amino acids. Supplemented by reference TRBV18 and TRBJ1-1, the full variable domain reads NAGVMQNPRHLVRRRGQEARLRCSPMKGHSHVYWYRQLPEEGLKFMVYLQKENIIDESGMPKERFSAEFPKEGPSILRIQQVVRGDSAAYFCASSPLQGVTEAFFGQGTRLTVV.

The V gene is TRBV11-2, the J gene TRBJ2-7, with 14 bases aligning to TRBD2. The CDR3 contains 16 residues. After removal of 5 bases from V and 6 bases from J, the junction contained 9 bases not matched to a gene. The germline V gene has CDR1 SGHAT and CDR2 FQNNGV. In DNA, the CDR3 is TGTGCCAGCAGCCCAAGGACTAGCGGGAGGATGAGCGAGCAGTACTTC. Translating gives CASSPRTSGRMSEQYF.

CDR3 residues: CASSTRFEEGSPAPYEQYF. The CDR3 DNA reads TGCGCCAGCAGCACTCGATTTGAGGAGGGCTCCCCGGCCCCCTACGAGCAGTACTTC. The chain combines TRBV23-1 with TRBJ2-7, with D possibly matching TRBD2 (6 bases). TRBV23-1 has ORF status, its function being uncertain. The CDR3 spans 19 residues. V shed 6 bases and J shed 2 bases, with 29 bases lying between them.

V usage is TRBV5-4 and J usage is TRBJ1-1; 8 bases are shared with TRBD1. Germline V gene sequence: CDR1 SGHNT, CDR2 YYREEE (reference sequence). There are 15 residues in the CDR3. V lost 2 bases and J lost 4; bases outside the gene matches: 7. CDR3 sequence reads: CASSFGTGLVTEAFF. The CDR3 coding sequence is TGTGCCAGCAGCTTTGGGACAGGTTTAGTCACTGAAGCTTTCTTT.

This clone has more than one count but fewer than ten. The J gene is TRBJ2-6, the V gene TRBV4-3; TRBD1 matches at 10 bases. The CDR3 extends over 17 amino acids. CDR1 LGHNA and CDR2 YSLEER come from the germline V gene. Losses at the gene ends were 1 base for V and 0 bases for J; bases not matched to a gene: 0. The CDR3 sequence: CASSQGTGGSGANVLTF. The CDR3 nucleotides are TGCGCCAGCAGCCAAGGGACAGGGGGCTCTGGGGCCAACGTCCTGACTTTC.

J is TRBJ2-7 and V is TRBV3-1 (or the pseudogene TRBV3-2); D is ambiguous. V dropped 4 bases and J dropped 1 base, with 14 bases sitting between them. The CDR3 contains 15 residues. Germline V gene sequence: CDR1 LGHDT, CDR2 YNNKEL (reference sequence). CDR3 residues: CASSPTSGTSYEQYF. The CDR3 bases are TGTGCCAGCAGCCCGACATCAGGAACTTCCTACGAGCAGTACTTC.

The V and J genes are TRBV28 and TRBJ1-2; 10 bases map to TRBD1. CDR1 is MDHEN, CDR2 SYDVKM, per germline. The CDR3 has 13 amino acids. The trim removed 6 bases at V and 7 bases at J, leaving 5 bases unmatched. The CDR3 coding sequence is TGTGCCAGCAGGGAAGGACAGGGGGGTGGCTACACCTTC. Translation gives CASREGQGGGYTF.

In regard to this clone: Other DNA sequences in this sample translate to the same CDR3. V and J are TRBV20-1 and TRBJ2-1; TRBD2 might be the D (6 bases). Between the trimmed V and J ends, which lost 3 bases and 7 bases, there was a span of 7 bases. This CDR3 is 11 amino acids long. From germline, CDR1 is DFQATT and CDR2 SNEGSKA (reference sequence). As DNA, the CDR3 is TGCAGTGCTAGCCGGGGGAATGAGCAGTTCTTC. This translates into CSASRGNEQFF.

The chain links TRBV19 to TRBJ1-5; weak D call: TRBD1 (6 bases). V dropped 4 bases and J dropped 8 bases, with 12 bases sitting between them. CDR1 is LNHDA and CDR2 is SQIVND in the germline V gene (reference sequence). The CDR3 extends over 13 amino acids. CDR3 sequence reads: CASSTTQGKPQHF. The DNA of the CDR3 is TGTGCCAGTAGTACAACTCAGGGGAAGCCCCAGCATTTT.

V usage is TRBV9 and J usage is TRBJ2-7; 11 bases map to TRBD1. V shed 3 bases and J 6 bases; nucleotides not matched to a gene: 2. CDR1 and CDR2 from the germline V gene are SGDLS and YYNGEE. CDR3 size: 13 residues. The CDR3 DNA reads TGTGCCAGCAGCGCCGGGACAGGGGGCGAGCAGTACTTC. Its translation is CASSAGTGGEQYF.

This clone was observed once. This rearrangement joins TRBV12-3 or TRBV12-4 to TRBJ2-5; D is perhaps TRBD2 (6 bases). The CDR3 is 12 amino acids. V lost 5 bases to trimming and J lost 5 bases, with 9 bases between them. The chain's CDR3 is CASSGGFETQYF. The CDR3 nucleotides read TGTGCCAGCAGTGGGGGGTTTGAGACCCAGTACTTC.

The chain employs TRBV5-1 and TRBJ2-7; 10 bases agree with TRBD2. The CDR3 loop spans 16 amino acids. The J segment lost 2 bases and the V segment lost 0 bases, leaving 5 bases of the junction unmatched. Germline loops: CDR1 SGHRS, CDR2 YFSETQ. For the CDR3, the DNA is TGCGCCAGCAGCTTGGGTTTAGCGGGGGGCGCCTACGAGCAGTACTTC. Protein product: CASSLGLAGGAYEQYF.

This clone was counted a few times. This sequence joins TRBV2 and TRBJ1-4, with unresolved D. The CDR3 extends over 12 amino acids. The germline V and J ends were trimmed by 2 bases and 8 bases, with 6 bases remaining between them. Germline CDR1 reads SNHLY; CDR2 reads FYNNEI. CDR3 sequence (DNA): TGTGCCAGCAGTGAATTTGAGGAAAAACTGTTTTTT. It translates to CASSEFEEKLFF.

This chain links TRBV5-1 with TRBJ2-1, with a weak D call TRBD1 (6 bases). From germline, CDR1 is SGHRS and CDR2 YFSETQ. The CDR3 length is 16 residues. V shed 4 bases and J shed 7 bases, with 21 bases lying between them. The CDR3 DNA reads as TGCGCCAGCAGCCCGGGGACACGGGGTTCTTGGAATGAGCAGTTCTTC. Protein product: CASSPGTRGSWNEQFF.

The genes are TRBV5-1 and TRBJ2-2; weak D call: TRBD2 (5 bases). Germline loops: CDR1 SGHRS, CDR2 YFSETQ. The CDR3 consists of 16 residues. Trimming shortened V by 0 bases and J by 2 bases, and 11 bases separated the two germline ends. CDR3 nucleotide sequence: TGCGCCAGCAGCTTGGGAGTCCGGGAAAACACCGGGGAGCTGTTTTTT. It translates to CASSLGVRENTGELFF.

Here the CDR3 reads CASSSPGRGNSYEQYF. In DNA form, the CDR3 reads TGTGCCAGCAGCTCCCCGGGCCGGGGTAACTCCTACGAGCAGTACTTC. The chain joins TRBV7-2 to TRBJ2-7, with a weak D call TRBD2 (5 bases). The CDR3 is made up of 16 amino acids. V was clipped by 4 bases and J by 0 bases, with 16 bases between them. In germline, CDR1 is SGHTA, CDR2 FQGNSA.

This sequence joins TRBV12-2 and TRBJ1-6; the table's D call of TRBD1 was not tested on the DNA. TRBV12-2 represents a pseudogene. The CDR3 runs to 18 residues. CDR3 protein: CASRLAKRRQGNDSPLHF. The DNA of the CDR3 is TGTGCAAGTCGCTTAGCGAAAAGGCGGCAGGGGAATGATTCACCCCTCCACTTT.

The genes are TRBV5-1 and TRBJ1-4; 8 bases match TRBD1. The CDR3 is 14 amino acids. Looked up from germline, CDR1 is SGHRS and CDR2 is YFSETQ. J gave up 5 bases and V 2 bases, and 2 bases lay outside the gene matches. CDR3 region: CASSFQGANEKLFF. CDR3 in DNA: TGCGCCAGCAGCTTCCAGGGGGCAAATGAAAAACTGTTTTTT.

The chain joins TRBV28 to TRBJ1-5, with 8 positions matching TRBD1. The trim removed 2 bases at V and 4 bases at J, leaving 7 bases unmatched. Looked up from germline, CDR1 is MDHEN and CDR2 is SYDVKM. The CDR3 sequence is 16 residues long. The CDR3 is CASSLLGTGQNQPQHF. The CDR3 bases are TGTGCCAGCAGTTTACTCGGGACAGGCCAAAATCAGCCCCAGCATTTT.

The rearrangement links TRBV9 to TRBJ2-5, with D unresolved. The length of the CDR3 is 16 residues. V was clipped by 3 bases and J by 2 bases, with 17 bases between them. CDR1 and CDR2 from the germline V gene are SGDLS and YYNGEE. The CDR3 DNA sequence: TGTGCCAGCAGCGGTACCCCCACACCTTCTCAAGAGACCCAGTACTTC. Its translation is CASSGTPTPSQETQYF.

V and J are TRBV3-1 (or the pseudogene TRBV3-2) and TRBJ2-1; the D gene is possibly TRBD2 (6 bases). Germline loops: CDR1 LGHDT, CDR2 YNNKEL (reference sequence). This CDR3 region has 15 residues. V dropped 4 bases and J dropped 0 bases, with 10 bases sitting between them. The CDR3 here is CASSPHSGSYNEQFF. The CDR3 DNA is TGTGCCAGCAGCCCCCATAGCGGCTCCTACAATGAGCAGTTCTTC.

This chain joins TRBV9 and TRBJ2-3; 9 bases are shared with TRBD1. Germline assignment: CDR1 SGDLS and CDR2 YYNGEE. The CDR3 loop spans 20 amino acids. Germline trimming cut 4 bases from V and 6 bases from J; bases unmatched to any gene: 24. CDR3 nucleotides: TGTGCCAGCAGCCCTCCCGTGGGGACCGGAGGGACAGGGCCTGTGGATACGCAGTATTTT. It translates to CASSPPVGTGGTGPVDTQYF.

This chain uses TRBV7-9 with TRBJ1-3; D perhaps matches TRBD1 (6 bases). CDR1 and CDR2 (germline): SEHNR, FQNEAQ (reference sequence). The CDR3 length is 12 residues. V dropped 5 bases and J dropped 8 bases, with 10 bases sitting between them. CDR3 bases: TGTGCCAGCAGCCTACAGGGAGACACCATATATTTT. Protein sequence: CASSLQGDTIYF.

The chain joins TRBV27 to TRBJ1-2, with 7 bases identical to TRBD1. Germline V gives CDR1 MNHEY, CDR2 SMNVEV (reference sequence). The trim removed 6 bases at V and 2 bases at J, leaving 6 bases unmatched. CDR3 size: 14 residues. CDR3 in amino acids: CASSYRQGNYGYTF. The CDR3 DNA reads TGTGCCAGCAGCTATCGACAGGGAAACTATGGCTACACCTTC.

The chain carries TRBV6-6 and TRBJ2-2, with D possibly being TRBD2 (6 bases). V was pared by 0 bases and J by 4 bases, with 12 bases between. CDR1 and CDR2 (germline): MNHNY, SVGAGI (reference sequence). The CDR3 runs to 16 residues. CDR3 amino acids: CASSYSRGTSTGELFF. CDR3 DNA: TGTGCCAGCAGTTACTCGAGAGGGACTTCCACCGGGGAGCTGTTTTTT.

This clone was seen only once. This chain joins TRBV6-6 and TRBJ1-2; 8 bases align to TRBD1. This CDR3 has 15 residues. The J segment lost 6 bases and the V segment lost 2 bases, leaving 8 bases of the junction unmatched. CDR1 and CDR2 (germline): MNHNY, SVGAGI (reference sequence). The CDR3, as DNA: TGTGCCAGCAGTTACCTGCCCGGACAGGGCCATGGCTACACCTTC. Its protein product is CASSYLPGQGHGYTF.

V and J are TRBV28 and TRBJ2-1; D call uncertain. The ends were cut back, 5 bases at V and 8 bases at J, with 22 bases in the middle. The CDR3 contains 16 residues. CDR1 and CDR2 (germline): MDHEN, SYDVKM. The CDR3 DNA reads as TGTGCCAGCAGTCGAAAAAGCACAACCAAGCGCGATGAGCAGTTCTTC. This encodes CASSRKSTTKRDEQFF.

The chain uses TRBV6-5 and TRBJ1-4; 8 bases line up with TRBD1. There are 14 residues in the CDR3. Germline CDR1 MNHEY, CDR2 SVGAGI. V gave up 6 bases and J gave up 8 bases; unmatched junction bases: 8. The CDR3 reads CASRPTGGVEKLFF. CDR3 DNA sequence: TGTGCCAGCAGGCCAACAGGGGGGGTAGAAAAACTGTTTTTT.